The rows below give T cell receptor beta chains drawn from one sample of a study of cytomegalovirus exposure and HLA in healthy donors. This table comes from immunoSEQ multiplex PCR, and its TCRdb copy is limited to in-frame clones, with some not included. Among about 68,000 clones listed, approximately 80% were seen once. Material: PBMCs. The receptor set was obtained from a human donor in good health. Both conserved end residues are part of each CDR3. Each record gives: CDR3 protein, CDR3 DNA, clone size, D gene, V gene, J gene. D genes are given only for firm matches. Only some rows state a clone size, as once, few, many or a class for expanded clones.

CDR3aa: CASSAAGTGVAKLFF
CDR3nt: TGTGCCAGCAGCGCCGCCGGGACAGGGGTCGCAAAACTGTTTTTT
abundance: -
d_gene: TRBD1
v_gene: TRBV7-6
j_gene: TRBJ1-4

CDR3aa: CASSQEYLVEQFF
CDR3nt: TGCGCCAGCAGCCAAGAATACTTGGTTGAGCAGTTCTTC
abundance: -
d_gene: -
v_gene: TRBV4-1
j_gene: TRBJ2-1

CDR3aa: CASSVGQGANYGYTF
CDR3nt: TGTGCCAGTAGTGTTGGGCAGGGGGCGAACTATGGCTACACCTTC
abundance: -
d_gene: TRBD1
v_gene: TRBV19
j_gene: TRBJ1-2

CDR3aa: CASSLQKNTEAFF
CDR3nt: TGTGCCAGCAGCTTACAAAAGAACACTGAAGCTTTCTTT
abundance: -
d_gene: -
v_gene: TRBV27
j_gene: TRBJ1-1

CDR3aa: CASSSPPGGSYNSPLHF
CDR3nt: TGTGCCAGCAGCTCCCCCCCCGGCGGCTCCTATAATTCACCCCTCCACTTT
abundance: -
d_gene: -
v_gene: TRBV7-8
j_gene: TRBJ1-6

CDR3aa: CASSLDKNTEAFF
CDR3nt: TGTGCCAGCAGTTTAGACAAGAACACTGAAGCTTTCTTT
abundance: -
d_gene: -
v_gene: TRBV27
j_gene: TRBJ1-1

CDR3aa: CASSVDFGRVYEQYF
CDR3nt: TGTGCCAGCAGCGTAGATTTTGGGAGAGTCTACGAGCAGTACTTC
abundance: -
d_gene: -
v_gene: TRBV9
j_gene: TRBJ2-7

CDR3aa: CASSLIGQQETQYF
CDR3nt: TGTGCCAGCAGTTTGATTGGACAACAAGAGACCCAGTACTTC
abundance: -
d_gene: -
v_gene: TRBV28
j_gene: TRBJ2-5

CDR3aa: CSVDRVHGYTF
CDR3nt: TGCAGCGTTGACAGGGTTCATGGCTACACCTTC
abundance: -
d_gene: -
v_gene: TRBV29-1
j_gene: TRBJ1-2

CDR3aa: CASSISGALGNQPQHF
CDR3nt: TGTGCCAGTAGTATCTCAGGGGCATTGGGCAATCAGCCCCAGCATTTT
abundance: -
d_gene: -
v_gene: TRBV19
j_gene: TRBJ1-5

CDR3aa: CASSLDRVENTEAFF
CDR3nt: TGCGCCAGCAGCTTGGACAGGGTGGAGAACACTGAAGCTTTCTTT
abundance: -
d_gene: -
v_gene: TRBV5-1
j_gene: TRBJ1-1

CDR3aa: CASSPTGLVMETQYF
CDR3nt: TGTGCCAGCAGCCCGACGGGTCTGGTGATGGAGACCCAGTACTTC
abundance: -
d_gene: -
v_gene: TRBV5-5
j_gene: TRBJ2-5

CDR3aa: CASSLQGSYGYTF
CDR3nt: TGTGCCAGCAGCTTGCAGGGCTCCTATGGCTACACCTTC
abundance: -
d_gene: -
v_gene: TRBV5-4
j_gene: TRBJ1-2

CDR3aa: CASSLAGTGKNYGYTF
CDR3nt: TGTGCCAGCAGCTTAGCCGGGACAGGGAAAAACTATGGCTACACCTTC
abundance: -
d_gene: TRBD1
v_gene: TRBV7-8
j_gene: TRBJ1-2

CDR3aa: CASSDLGRVGSPLHF
CDR3nt: TGTGCCAGCAGTGACTTGGGCAGGGTCGGGTCACCCCTCCACTTT
abundance: -
d_gene: -
v_gene: TRBV6-4
j_gene: TRBJ1-6

CDR3aa: CASSSTAQSQYGYTF
CDR3nt: TGTGCCAGCAGCTCGACGGCACAGTCTCAATATGGCTACACCTTC
abundance: -
d_gene: -
v_gene: TRBV5-6
j_gene: TRBJ1-2

CDR3aa: CASSVEDSEGNTEAFF
CDR3nt: TGTGCCAGCAGCGTAGAGGACAGCGAGGGTAACACTGAAGCTTTCTTT
abundance: -
d_gene: -
v_gene: TRBV9
j_gene: TRBJ1-1

CDR3aa: CASSPQGDYGYTF
CDR3nt: TGTGCCAGCAGCCCCCAGGGGGACTATGGCTACACCTTC
abundance: -
d_gene: TRBD1
v_gene: TRBV7-7
j_gene: TRBJ1-2

CDR3aa: CASSLMPSGHEQYF
CDR3nt: TGTGCCAGCAGCTTAATGCCTAGCGGACACGAGCAGTACTTC
abundance: -
d_gene: TRBD2
v_gene: TRBV7-3
j_gene: TRBJ2-7

CDR3aa: CASSASMGANTGELFF
CDR3nt: TGTGCCAGCAGTGCTAGTATGGGGGCTAACACCGGGGAGCTGTTTTTT
abundance: -
d_gene: -
v_gene: TRBV2
j_gene: TRBJ2-2

CDR3aa: CASSTSGSGANVLTF
CDR3nt: TGTGCCAGTAGTACGAGTGGCTCTGGGGCCAACGTCCTGACTTTC
abundance: -
d_gene: -
v_gene: TRBV19
j_gene: TRBJ2-6

CDR3aa: CAWSDVDEQYF
CDR3nt: TGTGCCTGGAGTGACGTAGACGAGCAGTACTTC
abundance: once
d_gene: -
v_gene: TRBV30
j_gene: TRBJ2-7

CDR3aa: CASSYTGVGYGYTF
CDR3nt: TGTGCCAGCAGTTACACAGGGGTAGGCTATGGCTACACCTTC
abundance: -
d_gene: TRBD1
v_gene: TRBV6-5
j_gene: TRBJ1-2

CDR3aa: CASRGGLADSRGAQYF
CDR3nt: TGCGCCAGCAGAGGCGGACTAGCGGATTCGAGGGGGGCCCAGTACTTC
abundance: -
d_gene: TRBD2
v_gene: TRBV10-2
j_gene: TRBJ2-5

CDR3aa: CASSLTGWEQYF
CDR3nt: TGTGCCAGCAGCTTAACAGGATGGGAGCAGTACTTC
abundance: -
d_gene: -
v_gene: TRBV7-9
j_gene: TRBJ2-7

CDR3aa: CATSRWGEGTEAFF
CDR3nt: TGTGCCACCAGCAGGTGGGGGGAGGGAACTGAAGCTTTCTTT
abundance: -
d_gene: -
v_gene: TRBV15
j_gene: TRBJ1-1

CDR3aa: CASSLSLPSGGASTDTQYF
CDR3nt: TGTGCCAGCAGTTTATCCCTCCCAAGCGGGGGGGCAAGCACAGATACGCAGTATTTT
abundance: -
d_gene: TRBD2
v_gene: TRBV27
j_gene: TRBJ2-3

CDR3aa: CASSPDRDYGYTF
CDR3nt: TGTGCCAGCAGCCCGGACAGGGACTATGGCTACACCTTC
abundance: -
d_gene: TRBD1
v_gene: TRBV5-4
j_gene: TRBJ1-2

CDR3aa: CASPATDRDGYTF
CDR3nt: TGTGCCAGCCCAGCGACCGACAGAGATGGCTACACCTTC
abundance: -
d_gene: -
v_gene: TRBV6-5
j_gene: TRBJ1-2

CDR3aa: CASSLGNRVASGETQYF
CDR3nt: TGCGCCAGCAGCTTGGGGAACAGGGTTGCAAGCGGAGAGACCCAGTACTTC
abundance: -
d_gene: -
v_gene: TRBV5-1
j_gene: TRBJ2-5

CDR3aa: CASSPLAGDNNEQFF
CDR3nt: TGTGCCAGCTCACCACTTGCGGGGGATAACAATGAGCAGTTCTTC
abundance: -
d_gene: TRBD2
v_gene: TRBV18
j_gene: TRBJ2-1

CDR3aa: CASSVDGGMGNTGELFF
CDR3nt: TGTGCCAGCAGCGTAGATGGGGGGATGGGGAACACCGGGGAGCTGTTTTTT
abundance: -
d_gene: -
v_gene: TRBV9
j_gene: TRBJ2-2

CDR3aa: CASSPETGLGNYGYTF
CDR3nt: TGTGCCAGCAGTCCAGAGACAGGGTTGGGAAACTATGGCTACACCTTC
abundance: -
d_gene: TRBD1
v_gene: TRBV6-4
j_gene: TRBJ1-2

CDR3aa: CASSQTDSSNQPQHF
CDR3nt: TGTGCCAGCAGCCAGACCGACAGTAGCAATCAGCCCCAGCATTTT
abundance: -
d_gene: -
v_gene: TRBV11-2
j_gene: TRBJ1-5

CDR3aa: CSVTSSSYEQYF
CDR3nt: TGCAGCGTTACGTCCAGCTCCTACGAGCAGTACTTC
abundance: -
d_gene: -
v_gene: TRBV29-1
j_gene: TRBJ2-7

CDR3aa: CASSLNRGGIETQYF
CDR3nt: TGCGCCAGCAGCCTCAACCGCGGGGGGATAGAGACCCAGTACTTC
abundance: -
d_gene: TRBD2
v_gene: TRBV5-1
j_gene: TRBJ2-5

CDR3aa: CATLGTLFSGNTIYF
CDR3nt: TGTGCCACTCTAGGGACACTCTTCTCTGGAAACACCATATATTTT
abundance: -
d_gene: -
v_gene: TRBV19
j_gene: TRBJ1-3